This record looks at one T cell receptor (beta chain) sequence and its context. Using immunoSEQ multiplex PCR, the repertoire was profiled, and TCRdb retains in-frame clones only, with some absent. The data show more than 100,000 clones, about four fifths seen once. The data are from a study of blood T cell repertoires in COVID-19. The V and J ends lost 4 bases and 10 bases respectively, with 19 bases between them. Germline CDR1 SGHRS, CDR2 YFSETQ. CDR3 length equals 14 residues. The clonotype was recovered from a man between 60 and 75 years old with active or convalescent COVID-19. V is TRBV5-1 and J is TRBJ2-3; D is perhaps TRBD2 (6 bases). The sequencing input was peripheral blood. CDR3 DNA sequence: TGCGCCAGCAGCCTGCCCGGGACTGAGATCTCGCAGTATTTT. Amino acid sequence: CASSLPGTEISQYF.